This T cell receptor beta chain originates from a study of CD8+CD57+ T cells in acquired aplastic anemia. Looking at the study overall: On average, sorted CD4+ and CD8+ cells gave roughly 3 ug of DNA.

V lost 0 bases and J lost 1, with 12 bases in between. The CDR3 extends over 16 amino acids. The germline gives CDR1 SGHTA, CDR2 FQGTGA. The template for TCR beta VDJ and CDR3 sequence profiling was genomic DNA. TCRdb independently ran MiXCR on the reads; one entry per CDR3 protein. This table has 40,000 to 50,000 distinct CDR3 sequences, 55% to 75% appearing once. Sequencing used sorted CD4+, CD8+, or CD8+CD57+ T cells (not recorded which) from PBMCs. The sequence was obtained from a human donor in good health, serving as a control. The V and J genes are TRBV7-3 and TRBJ2-5, with D possibly TRBD1 on 6 matching bases. CDR3 sequence: CASSLTPGTIQETQYF. CDR3 in DNA: TGTGCCAGCAGCTTAACGCCTGGGACAATCCAAGAGACCCAGTACTTC.